Listed below are T cell receptor beta chains from one sample, sequenced in a study of CD8 T cells in Susac syndrome. From the immunoSEQ multiplex PCR reads, TCRdb called clonotypes with MiXCR, one entry per CDR3 protein. The table lists about 180,000 distinct CDR3 sequences, approximately 94% of them singletons. What was sequenced was CD4+ T cells from PBMCs. The origin of the receptors is a human donor with Susac syndrome. Both conserved end residues are part of each CDR3. A D gene is named only where the DNA matches it firmly.

CDR3 DNA	CDR3 protein	D gene	J gene	V gene
TGCGCCAGCAGCCGGACTCGGGGCGGGTCAGATACGCAGTATTTT	CASSRTRGGSDTQYF	.	TRBJ2-3	TRBV4-1
TGCAGCGTTGAGGCGAGTACTAATGAAAAACTGTTTTTT	CSVEASTNEKLFF	.	TRBJ1-4	TRBV29-1
TGCAGTGCTAGAAAAACTACCCGTCAGCCCCAGCATTTT	CSARKTTRQPQHF	.	TRBJ1-5	TRBV20-1
TGCAGTGCTAGAGATGCTAGCGGGGGACCTAGCACAGATACGCAGTATTTT	CSARDASGGPSTDTQYF	TRBD2	TRBJ2-3	TRBV20-1
TGCAGTGCTAGAGAGGGATTTGCCACAGATACGCAGTATTTT	CSAREGFATDTQYF	.	TRBJ2-3	TRBV20-1
TGTGCCAGTAGTATCTGGGGCGGCGGCTACACCTTC	CASSIWGGGYTF	.	TRBJ1-2	TRBV19
TGTGCCTGGAGTGTGGCCAGAGGAAACACCATATATTTT	CAWSVARGNTIYF	.	TRBJ1-3	TRBV30
TGTGCCAGCAGTCCGCGACTAGCGGGGACCTACAATGAGCAGTTCTTC	CASSPRLAGTYNEQFF	TRBD2	TRBJ2-1	TRBV12-3/TRBV12-4
TGTGCCAGCATAGGAGATTTAGGTTCACCCCTCCACTTT	CASIGDLGSPLHF	.	TRBJ1-6	TRBV12-3/TRBV12-4
TGTGCCAGCAGCGGACGGACAGGGCGCGAGCAGTACTTC	CASSGRTGREQYF	TRBD1	TRBJ2-7	TRBV11-2
TGTGCCACCGCAGGAGATAATAGCAATCAGCCCCAGCATTTT	CATAGDNSNQPQHF	.	TRBJ1-5	TRBV15